This T cell receptor (beta chain) comes out of a study of blood T cell repertoires in COVID-19. Assay used: immunoSEQ multiplex PCR; TCRdb lists only in-frame clones, some missing. The sample has 200,000 to 250,000 clones; about 85% are singletons. CDR1 is KGHSY, CDR2 FQNENV, per germline. Trimming pared 0 bases from V and 7 bases from J, leaving 22 bases between. CDR3 length: 18 residues. The J gene is TRBJ1-5, the V gene TRBV16; possible D gene TRBD1, 6 bases. The receptor was derived from a man aged 25 to 40 who had recovered from COVID-19. Input material: PBMCs or T cells enriched from blood (not recorded which). The chain's CDR3 is CASSQSPPLRQVAQPQHF. CDR3 sequence (DNA): TGTGCCAGCAGCCAATCCCCACCCTTGAGACAGGTCGCCCAGCCCCAGCATTTT.